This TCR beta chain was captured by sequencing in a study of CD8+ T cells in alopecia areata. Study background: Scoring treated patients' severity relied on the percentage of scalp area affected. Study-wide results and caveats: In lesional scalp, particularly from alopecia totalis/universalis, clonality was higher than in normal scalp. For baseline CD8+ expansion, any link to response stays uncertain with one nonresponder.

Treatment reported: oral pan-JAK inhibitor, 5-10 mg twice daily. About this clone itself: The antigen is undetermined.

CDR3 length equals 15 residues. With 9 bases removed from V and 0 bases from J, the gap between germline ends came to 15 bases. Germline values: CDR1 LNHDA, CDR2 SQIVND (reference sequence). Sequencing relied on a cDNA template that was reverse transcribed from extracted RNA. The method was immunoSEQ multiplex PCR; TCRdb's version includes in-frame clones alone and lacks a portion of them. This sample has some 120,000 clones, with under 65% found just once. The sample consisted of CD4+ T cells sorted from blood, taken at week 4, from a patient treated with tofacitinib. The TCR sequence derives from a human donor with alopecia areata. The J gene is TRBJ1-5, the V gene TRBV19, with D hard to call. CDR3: CASLKTASSNQPQHF. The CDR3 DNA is TGTGCCAGCCTAAAAACAGCGTCTAGCAATCAGCCCCAGCATTTT. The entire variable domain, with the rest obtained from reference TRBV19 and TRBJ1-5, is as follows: DGGITQSPKYLFRKEGQNVTLSCEQNLNHDAMYWYRQDPGQGLRLIYYSQIVNDFQKGDIAEGYSVSREKKESFPLTVTSAQKNPTAFYLCASLKTASSNQPQHFGDGTRLSIL.